This TCR beta chain was identified in a study of blood T cells in healthy people across ages. The ends were cut back, 1 base at V and 2 bases at J, with 6 bases in the middle. The length of the CDR3 is 13 residues. Germline lookup yields CDR1 DFQATT and CDR2 SNEGSKA (reference sequence). Using a J-beta primer mix together with a sample-barcoded 5' primer, a second PCR was run for about 7 to 12 cycles. Each cDNA molecule carried a tag from a template-switch adaptor that contained 12 random nucleotides. TCRdb analysed the 5' RACE reads with MiXCR anew, one entry per CDR3 protein. The sample includes 2 million or so distinct CDR3 sequences, approximately 50% of them seen just once. The study drew donors from healthy Caucasian individuals in Russia aged about 6 to 90. Study results and caveats: Changes seen in expanded clonotypes were possibly confounded by donor CMV status left unknown.

With regard to this clonotype: Its antigen is undetermined.

Sequenced material: blood. The V gene is TRBV20-1, the J gene TRBJ2-1, with D unresolved. This receptor was taken from a middle-aged woman in good health. The CDR3 DNA reads as TGCAGTGCTAGAGGGATCACCTACAATGAGCAGTTCTTC. Protein sequence: CSARGITYNEQFF.